The source of this T cell receptor beta chain is a study of T cell responses to AZD1222 COVID-19 vaccine. Here immunoSEQ multiplex PCR was the method, and the copy in TCRdb shows in-frame clones only, minus some. The data hold approximately 110,000 clones, with 88% observed a single time. Study observations and caveats: Seropositive status at baseline applied to only six AZD1222 recipients. Repertoire sampling was restricted to post-peak T cell response timepoints. Unmutated variant regions are reportedly targeted by nearly half of spike-specific TCRs. There were mostly white British donors and more females than males, and clonal diversity was possibly underestimated.

Concerning this clone itself: What it binds is not known.

The clonotype was recovered from an adult in good health. Sequencing was performed on peripheral blood, taken on day 0 of MenACWY control vaccination.

Here the CDR3 reads CASSTRTGAGYEQYF. The CDR3 coding sequence is TGTGCCAGCAGCACGCGGACAGGGGCTGGATACGAGCAGTACTTC. The V call is TRBV7-2, the J call TRBJ2-7, with 9 bases fitting TRBD1. Trimming took 5 bases from V and 4 from J; bases not matched to a gene: 9. The V gene's germline CDR1 is SGHTA and CDR2 FQGNSA. The CDR3 covers 15 residues.